This T cell receptor beta chain stems from a study of shared clonotypes between healthy human individuals. This clone was observed once. At one end the junction does not follow the germline gene, possibly because of a read error. The run depth of the assay was deep. Profiled with immunoSEQ multiplex PCR; TCRdb holds only in-frame clones, not every one. The sample holds 2.5 million or so clones, more than 90% seen once. The CDR3 has 15 amino acids. Germline-derived CDR1 and CDR2 are SSHAT and FNYEAQ (reference sequence). Donors comprised only Caucasian adults living in Nashville, Tennessee. The V call is TRBV7-7, the J call TRBJ2-3, with TRBD1 identical over 8 bases. Sequencing was performed on naive CD4+ T cells sorted from blood. The subset denotes: CD45RA+ positively selected. This clonotype originated in a man between 18 and 29 years old in good health. CDR3 nucleotide sequence: TGTGCTAGCAGCCTAGGACAGGGCATGGCAGATACGCAGTATTTT. This sequence encodes CASSLGQGMADTQYF.